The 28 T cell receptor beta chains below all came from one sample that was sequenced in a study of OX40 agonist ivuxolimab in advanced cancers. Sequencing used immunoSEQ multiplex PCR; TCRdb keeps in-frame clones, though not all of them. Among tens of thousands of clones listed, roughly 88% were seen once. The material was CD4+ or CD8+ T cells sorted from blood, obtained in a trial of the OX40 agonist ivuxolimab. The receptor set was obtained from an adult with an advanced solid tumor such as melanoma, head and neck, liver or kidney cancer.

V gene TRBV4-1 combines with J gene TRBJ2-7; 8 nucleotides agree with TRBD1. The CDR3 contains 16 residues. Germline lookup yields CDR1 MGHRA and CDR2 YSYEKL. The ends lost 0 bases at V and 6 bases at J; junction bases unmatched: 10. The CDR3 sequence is CASSQDTGRGPFEQYF. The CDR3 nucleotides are TGCGCCAGCAGCCAAGATACAGGCAGGGGGCCCTTCGAGCAGTACTTC.

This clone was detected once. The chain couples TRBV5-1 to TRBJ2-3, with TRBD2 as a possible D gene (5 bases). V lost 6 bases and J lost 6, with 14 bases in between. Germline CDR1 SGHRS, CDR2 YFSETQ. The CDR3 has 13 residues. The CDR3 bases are TGCGCCAGCAACCAGGACTCGCGGGATACGCAGTATTTT. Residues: CASNQDSRDTQYF.

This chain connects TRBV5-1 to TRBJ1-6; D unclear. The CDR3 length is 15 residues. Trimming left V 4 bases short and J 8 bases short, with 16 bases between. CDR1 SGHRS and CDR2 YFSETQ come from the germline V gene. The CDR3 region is CASSPRETFDSPLHF. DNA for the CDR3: TGCGCCAGCAGCCCGCGGGAGACCTTTGATTCACCCCTCCACTTT.

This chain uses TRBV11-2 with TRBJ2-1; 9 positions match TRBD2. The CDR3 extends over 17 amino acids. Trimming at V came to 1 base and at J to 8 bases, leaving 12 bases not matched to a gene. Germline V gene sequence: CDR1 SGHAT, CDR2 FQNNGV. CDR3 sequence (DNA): TGTGCCAGCAGCTTAGCCCGACTAGCGGCCCGGGAATATGAGCAGTTCTTC. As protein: CASSLARLAAREYEQFF.

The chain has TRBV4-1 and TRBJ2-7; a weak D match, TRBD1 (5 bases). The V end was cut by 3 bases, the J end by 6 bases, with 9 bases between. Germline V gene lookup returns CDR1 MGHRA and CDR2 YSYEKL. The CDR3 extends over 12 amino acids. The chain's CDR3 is CASSHDRTEQYF. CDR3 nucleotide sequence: TGCGCCAGCAGCCACGACAGAACCGAGCAGTACTTC.

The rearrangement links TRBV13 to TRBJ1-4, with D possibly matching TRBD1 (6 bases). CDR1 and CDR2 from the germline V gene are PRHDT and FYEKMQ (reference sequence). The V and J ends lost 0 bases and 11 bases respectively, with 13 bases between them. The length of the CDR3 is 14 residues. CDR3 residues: CASSLGQGNGKLFF. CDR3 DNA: TGTGCCAGCAGCTTAGGGCAGGGGAACGGTAAACTGTTTTTT.

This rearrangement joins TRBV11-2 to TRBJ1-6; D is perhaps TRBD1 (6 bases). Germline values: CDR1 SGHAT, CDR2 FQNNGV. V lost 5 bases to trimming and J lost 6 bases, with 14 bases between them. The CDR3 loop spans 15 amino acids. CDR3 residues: CASSPPGAANSPLHF. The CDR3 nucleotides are TGTGCCAGCAGCCCCCCGGGGGCTGCTAATTCACCCCTCCACTTT.

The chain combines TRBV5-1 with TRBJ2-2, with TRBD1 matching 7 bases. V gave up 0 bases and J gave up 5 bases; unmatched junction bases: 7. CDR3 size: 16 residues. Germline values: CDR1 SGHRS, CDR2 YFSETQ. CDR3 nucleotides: TGCGCCAGCAGCTTGGATGGACAGGTCCTTACCGGGGAGCTGTTTTTT. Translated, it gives CASSLDGQVLTGELFF.

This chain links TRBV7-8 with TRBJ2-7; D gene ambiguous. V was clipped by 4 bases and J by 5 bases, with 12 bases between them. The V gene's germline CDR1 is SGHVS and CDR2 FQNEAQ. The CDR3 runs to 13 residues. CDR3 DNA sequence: TGTGCCAGCAGCTCCCAGGCTCTCCACGAGCAGTACTTC. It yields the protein CASSSQALHEQYF.

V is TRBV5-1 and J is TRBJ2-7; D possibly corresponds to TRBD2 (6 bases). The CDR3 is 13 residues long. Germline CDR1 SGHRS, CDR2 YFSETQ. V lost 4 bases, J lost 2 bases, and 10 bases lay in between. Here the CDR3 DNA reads TGCGCCAGCAGCCCCTGGAGGGCCTACGAGCAGTACTTC. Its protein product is CASSPWRAYEQYF.

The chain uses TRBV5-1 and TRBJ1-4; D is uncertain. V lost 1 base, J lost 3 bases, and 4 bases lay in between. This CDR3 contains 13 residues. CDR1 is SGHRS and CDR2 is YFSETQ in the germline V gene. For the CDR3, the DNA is TGCGCCAGCAGCTTGCGGGCTAATGAAAAACTGTTTTTT. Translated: CASSLRANEKLFF.

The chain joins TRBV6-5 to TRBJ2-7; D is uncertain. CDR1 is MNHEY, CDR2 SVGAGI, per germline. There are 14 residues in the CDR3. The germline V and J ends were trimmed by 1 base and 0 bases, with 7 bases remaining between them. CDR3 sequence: CASSYYQTSYEQYF. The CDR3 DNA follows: TGTGCCAGCAGTTACTACCAGACCTCCTACGAGCAGTACTTC.

CDR3 sequence: CASSDPPDTYEQYF. CDR3 in DNA: TGTGCCAGCAGTGACCCCCCGGATACCTACGAGCAGTACTTC. The gene calls are TRBV6-4 and TRBJ2-7, with unresolved D. Trimming stripped 2 bases from V and 2 bases from J, with 10 bases between. The CDR3 totals 14 residues. Per germline, CDR1 MRHNA and CDR2 SNTAGT.

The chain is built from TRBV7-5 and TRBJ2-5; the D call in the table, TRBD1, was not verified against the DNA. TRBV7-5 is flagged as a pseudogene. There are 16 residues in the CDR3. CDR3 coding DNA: TGTGTCAGAAGCCAAGGACAGGCCGGGATACAAGAGACCCAGTACTTC. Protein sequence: CVRSQGQAGIQETQYF.

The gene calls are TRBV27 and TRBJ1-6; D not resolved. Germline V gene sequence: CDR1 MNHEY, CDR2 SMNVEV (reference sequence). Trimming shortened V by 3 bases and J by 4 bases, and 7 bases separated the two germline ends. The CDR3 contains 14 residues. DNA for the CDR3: TGTGCCAGCAGTTTCACCAGGTATAATTCACCCCTCCACTTT. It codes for CASSFTRYNSPLHF.

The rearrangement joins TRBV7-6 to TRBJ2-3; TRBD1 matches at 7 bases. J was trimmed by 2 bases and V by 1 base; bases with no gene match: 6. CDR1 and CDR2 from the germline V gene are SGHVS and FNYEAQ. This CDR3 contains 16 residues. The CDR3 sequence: CASSLGDGTATDTQYF. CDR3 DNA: TGTGCCAGCAGCTTAGGGGACGGGACAGCCACAGATACGCAGTATTTT.

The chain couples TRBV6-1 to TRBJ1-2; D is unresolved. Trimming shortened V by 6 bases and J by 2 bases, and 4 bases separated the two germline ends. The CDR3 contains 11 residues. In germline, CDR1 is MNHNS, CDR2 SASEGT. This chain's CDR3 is CASRDNYGYTF. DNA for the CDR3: TGTGCCAGCAGGGACAACTATGGCTACACCTTC.

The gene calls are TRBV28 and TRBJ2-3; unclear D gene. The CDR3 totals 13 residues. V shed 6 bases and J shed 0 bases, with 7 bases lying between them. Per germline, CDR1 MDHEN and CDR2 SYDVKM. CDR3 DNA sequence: TGTGCCAGCAGAGGTAAGAGCACAGATACGCAGTATTTT. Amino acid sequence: CASRGKSTDTQYF.

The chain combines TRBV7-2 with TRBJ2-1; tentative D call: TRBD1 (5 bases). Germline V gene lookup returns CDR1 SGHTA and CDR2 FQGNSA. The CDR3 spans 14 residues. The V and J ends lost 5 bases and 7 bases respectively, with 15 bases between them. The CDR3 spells CASSNTGPSNEQFF. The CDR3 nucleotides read TGTGCCAGCAGCAATACAGGACCGTCTAATGAGCAGTTCTTC.

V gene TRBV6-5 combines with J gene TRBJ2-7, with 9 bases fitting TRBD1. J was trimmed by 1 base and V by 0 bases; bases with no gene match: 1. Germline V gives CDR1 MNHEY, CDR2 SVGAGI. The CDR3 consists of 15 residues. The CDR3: CASSYSGQGSYEQYF. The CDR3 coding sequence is TGTGCCAGCAGTTACTCGGGACAGGGATCCTACGAGCAGTACTTC.

The DNA of the CDR3 is TGTGCCAGCAGAAGACAGGGCCAAGAGACCCAGTACTTC. Amino acids: CASRRQGQETQYF. V is TRBV28 and J is TRBJ2-5, with TRBD1 identical over 7 bases. Germline trimming cut 6 bases from V and 1 base from J; bases unmatched to any gene: 2. CDR3 length: 13 amino acids. Germline lookup yields CDR1 MDHEN and CDR2 SYDVKM.

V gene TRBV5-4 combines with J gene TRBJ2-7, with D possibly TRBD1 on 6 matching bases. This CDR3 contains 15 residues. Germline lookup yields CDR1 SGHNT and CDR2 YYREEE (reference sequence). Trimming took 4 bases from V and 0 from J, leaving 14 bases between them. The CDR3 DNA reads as TGTGCCAGCAGCCCAACCGACAGGCCCTCCTACGAGCAGTACTTC. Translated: CASSPTDRPSYEQYF.

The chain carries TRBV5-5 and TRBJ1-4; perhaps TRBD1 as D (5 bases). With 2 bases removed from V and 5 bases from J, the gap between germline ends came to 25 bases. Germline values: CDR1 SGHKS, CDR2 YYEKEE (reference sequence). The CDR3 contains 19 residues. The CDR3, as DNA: TGTGCCAGCAGCTTTTGGAATCCAGGGCTCGCGATGATGAATGAAAAACTGTTTTTT. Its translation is CASSFWNPGLAMMNEKLFF.

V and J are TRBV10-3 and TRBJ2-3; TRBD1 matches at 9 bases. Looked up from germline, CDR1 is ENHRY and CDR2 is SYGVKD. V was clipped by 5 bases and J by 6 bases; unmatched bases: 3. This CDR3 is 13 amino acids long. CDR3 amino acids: CAISRDRDDTQYF. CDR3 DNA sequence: TGTGCCATCAGTCGGGACAGGGATGATACGCAGTATTTT.

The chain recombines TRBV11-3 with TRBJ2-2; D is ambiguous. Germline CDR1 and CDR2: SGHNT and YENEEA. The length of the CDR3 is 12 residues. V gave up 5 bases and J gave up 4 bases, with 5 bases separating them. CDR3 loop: CASSPSTGELFF. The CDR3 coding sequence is TGTGCCAGCAGCCCGAGCACCGGGGAGCTGTTTTTT.

CDR3 residues: CASSQEGSGSRGETQYF. Here the CDR3 DNA reads TGTGCCAGCAGCCAAGAAGGGAGCGGGAGCAGGGGAGAGACCCAGTACTTC. This chain connects TRBV4-2 to TRBJ2-5; 8 nucleotides agree with TRBD2. The CDR3 loop spans 17 amino acids. CDR1 is LGHNA and CDR2 is YNFKEQ in the germline V gene. J was trimmed by 4 bases and V by 0 bases; bases with no gene match: 10.

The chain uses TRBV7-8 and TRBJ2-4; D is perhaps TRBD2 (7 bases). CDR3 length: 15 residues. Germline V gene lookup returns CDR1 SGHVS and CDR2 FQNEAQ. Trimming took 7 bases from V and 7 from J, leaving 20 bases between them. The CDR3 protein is CASTLRGGAANIQYF. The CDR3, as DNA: TGTGCCAGCACCCTTAGAGGGGGGGCTGCGAACATTCAGTACTTC. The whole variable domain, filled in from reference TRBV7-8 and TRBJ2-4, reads GAGVSQSPRYKVAKRGQDVALRCDPISGHVSLFWYQQALGQGPEFLTYFQNEAQLDKSGLPSDRFFAERPEGSVSTLKIQRTQQEDSAVYLCASTLRGGAANIQYFGAGTRLSVL.

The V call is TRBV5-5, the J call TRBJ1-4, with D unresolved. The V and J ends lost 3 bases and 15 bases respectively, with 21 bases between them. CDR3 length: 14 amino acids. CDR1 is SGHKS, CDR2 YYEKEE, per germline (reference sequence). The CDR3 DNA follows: TGTGCCAGCAGCTCCCGGTCTCAAGAACGACGTTTGTTTTTT. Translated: CASSSRSQERRLFF.